The T cell receptor (beta chain) described here comes from a study of blood T cells in healthy people across ages. Regarding the study as a whole: The study could not conclusively compare naive and antigen-experienced cells, given its unsorted PBMCs.

The study drew donors from healthy Caucasian individuals in Russia aged about 6 to 100. The draw of peripheral blood yielded roughly 10 milliliters from each donor. Each sample used at least 7 million PBMCs. The authors ran a second PCR of roughly 6 to 12 cycles using a sample-barcoded 5' primer and a J-beta primer mix. TCRdb used MiXCR to reprocess the 5' RACE reads, holding one entry per CDR3 protein. The table lists approximately 1.5 million distinct CDR3 sequences, about 31% of them singletons, with approximately 11% in the top ten. With respect to this clonotype: What it recognizes is unknown.

With V trimmed by 7 bases and J by 0 bases, 8 bases remained unmatched. CDR1 is LNHDA, CDR2 SQIVND, per germline (reference sequence). The CDR3 has 15 amino acids. J is TRBJ1-2 and V is TRBV19; 7 bases line up with TRBD1. The clonotype was recovered from a woman in her 30s in good health. Material for sequencing was blood. The CDR3 nucleotides are TGTGCCAGTAACCAGGGGACAGCAGCTAACTATGGCTACACCTTC. This translates into CASNQGTAANYGYTF.